This T cell receptor beta chain was sequenced for a study of T cells in localized non-small cell lung cancer. Findings and limits, study-wide: Uninvolved nearby lung showed the greatest T cell clonality, exceeding that found in tumor. Adjacent lung held a median 57 of the top 100 tumor clones.

This clone was observed once. Its target is unknown. V was pared by 6 bases and J by 8 bases, with 19 bases between. The CDR3 extends over 14 amino acids. Germline V lookup: CDR1 MDHEN, CDR2 SYDVKM. Method: immunoSEQ multiplex PCR; TCRdb's copy keeps in-frame clones and lacks some. The repertoire holds thousands of clones, around 30% seen once, with around 9.7% in the top ten. This receptor was taken from a woman aged 35-75 years with stage II squamous cell lung carcinoma. V usage is TRBV28 and J usage is TRBJ1-2; weak D call: TRBD1 (5 bases). The specimen comprised lung tumor tissue, sampled before any cancer treatment. Here the CDR3 DNA reads TGTGCCAGCAGGCCCCCGGGACCTAAGGCGGGCTACACCTTC. Protein product: CASRPPGPKAGYTF.